Listed below are T cell receptor beta chains from one sample, sequenced in a study of blood T cell repertoires in COVID-19. Using immunoSEQ multiplex PCR, the repertoire was profiled, and TCRdb retains in-frame clones only, with some absent. The table lists 100,000 to 150,000 clones, roughly 69% of them singletons. The sequenced material came from peripheral blood. The source is a woman in her seventies with acute or convalescent COVID-19. Both conserved end residues are part of each CDR3. The D gene is left open where the match is weak. Some rows have no size entry. The others give once, few or many, or a class for an expanded clone.

clone size	D gene	CDR3 length	J gene	V gene	CDR3 protein	CDR3 DNA
few	TRBD1	16	TRBJ1-3	TRBV5-4	CASSRNSGGSGNTIYF	TGTGCCAGCAGCAGGAACTCAGGGGGCTCTGGAAACACCATATATTTT
NA	NA	12	TRBJ1-5	TRBV12-3/TRBV12-4	CASRGAAWVQHF	TGTGCCAGCAGGGGGGCCGCATGGGTCCAGCATTTT
once	TRBD2	16	TRBJ2-5	TRBV25-1	CASSEWVSGGVETQYF	TGTGCCAGCAGTGAATGGGTTAGCGGGGGGGTAGAGACCCAGTACTTC
NA	TRBD1	19	TRBJ2-7	TRBV6-2/TRBV6-3	CASSFTGQGMSGFSYEQYF	TGTGCCAGCAGCTTTACGGGACAGGGGATGTCGGGGTTTTCCTACGAGCAGTACTTC
NA	TRBD2	15	TRBJ2-1	TRBV6-2/TRBV6-3	CASSKGGGAYNEQFF	TGTGCCAGCAGTAAAGGCGGGGGGGCCTACAATGAGCAGTTCTTC
NA	TRBD1	13	TRBJ2-1	TRBV5-1	CASSFQGEGEQFF	TGCGCCAGCAGCTTTCAGGGGGAAGGTGAGCAGTTCTTC
few	NA	13	TRBJ1-1	TRBV30	CAWSVWSSTEAFF	TGTGCCTGGAGTGTATGGTCGAGCACTGAAGCTTTCTTT
few	NA	16	TRBJ1-1	TRBV11-2	CASSLVGGGMNTEAFF	TGTGCCAGCAGCTTAGTGGGGGGGGGAATGAACACTGAAGCTTTCTTT
NA	TRBD1	14	TRBJ1-6	TRBV28	CASSLTGGDSPLHF	TGTGCCAGCAGTTTAACAGGGGGGGATTCACCCCTCCACTTT
NA	NA	17	TRBJ1-4	TRBV3-1/TRBV3-2	CASSQVRVSTFSEKLFF	TGTGCCAGCAGCCAAGTCAGGGTGAGCACCTTTAGTGAAAAACTGTTTTTT
once	TRBD2	18	TRBJ2-1	TRBV29-1	CSVEDLAGGQESYNEQFF	TGCAGCGTTGAAGATCTAGCGGGGGGGCAAGAATCCTACAATGAGCAGTTCTTC
NA	NA	13	TRBJ2-7	TRBV3-1/TRBV3-2	CASSQGLADEQYF	TGTGCCAGCAGCCAAGGGTTAGCGGATGAGCAGTACTTC
NA	TRBD1	14	TRBJ2-7	TRBV6-5	CASSPTGYSNEQYF	TGTGCCAGCAGTCCGACAGGGTATTCTAACGAGCAGTACTTC
NA	TRBD2	16	TRBJ2-2	TRBV7-8	CASSLLAGRNTGELFF	TGTGCCAGCAGCTTATTAGCGGGAAGGAACACCGGGGAGCTGTTTTTT
NA	NA	16	TRBJ2-3	TRBV7-2	CASSSPPGAVPDTQYF	TGTGCCAGCAGCTCCCCGCCAGGCGCAGTACCAGATACGCAGTATTTT
NA	NA	13	TRBJ2-7	TRBV19	CASSIGGQPASYF	TGTGCCAGTAGTATAGGTGGACAGCCCGCATCCTACTTC
NA	NA	12	TRBJ2-2	TRBV3-1/TRBV3-2	CASSPRTGELFF	TGTGCCAGCAGCCCACGGACCGGGGAGCTGTTTTTT
NA	TRBD1	15	TRBJ1-2	TRBV7-9	CASSPGPGQGSGYTF	TGTGCCAGCAGCCCGGGTCCGGGACAGGGGAGTGGCTACACCTTC
NA	NA	16	TRBJ2-6	TRBV5-1	CASSPQPDSGANVLTF	TGCGCCAGCAGCCCCCAACCAGACTCTGGGGCCAACGTCCTGACTTTC
NA	NA	13	TRBJ2-1	TRBV25-1	CASSLSGDNEQFF	TGTGCCAGCAGCCTTAGCGGAGATAATGAGCAGTTCTTC
NA	NA	15	TRBJ1-5	TRBV5-6	CASSLARGGNQPQHF	TGTGCCAGCAGCTTGGCTCGGGGGGGCAATCAGCCCCAGCATTTT
many	TRBD1	15	TRBJ1-2	TRBV7-2	CASSLDQGADYGYTF	TGTGCCAGCAGCTTAGACCAGGGGGCGGACTATGGCTACACCTTC
few	NA	15	TRBJ1-2	TRBV10-2	CASSEPGMGINGYTF	TGCGCCAGCAGTGAGCCGGGAATGGGTATTAATGGCTACACCTTC
NA	TRBD2	12	TRBJ2-5	TRBV5-1	CASSREGETQYF	TGCGCCAGCAGCAGGGAGGGAGAGACCCAGTACTTC
NA	TRBD1	13	TRBJ1-2	TRBV2	CASRDRGPLGYTF	TGTGCCAGTCGGGACAGGGGGCCCCTCGGCTACACCTTC
NA	NA	15	TRBJ2-5	TRBV7-7	CATTISWRRGETQYF	TGTGCCACCACCATATCATGGAGGAGGGGAGAGACCCAGTACTTC
NA	NA	18	TRBJ2-1	TRBV11-1	CASSLAGLAGSNLMEQFF	TGTGCCAGCAGCTTAGCGGGGTTGGCGGGCTCAAACCTTATGGAGCAGTTCTTC
NA	TRBD2	15	TRBJ2-5	TRBV9	CASSVGAGAQETQYF	TGTGCCAGCAGCGTAGGGGCGGGAGCTCAAGAGACCCAGTACTTC
few	TRBD2	14	TRBJ2-7	TRBV6-5	CASRVTSGAYEQYF	TGTGCCAGCAGGGTGACTAGCGGGGCCTACGAGCAGTACTTC
NA	NA	14	TRBJ2-3	TRBV6-5	CASSRGGVTDTQYF	TGTGCCAGCAGCCGAGGGGGAGTGACAGATACGCAGTATTTT
NA	NA	14	TRBJ1-2	TRBV3-1/TRBV3-2	CASTQEGGLHGYTF	TGTGCCAGCACCCAAGAGGGAGGGTTGCATGGCTACACCTTC
NA	TRBD2	14	TRBJ2-2	TRBV27	CASSGLAITGELFF	TGTGCCAGCTCTGGACTAGCGATAACCGGGGAGCTGTTTTTT
NA	TRBD2	17	TRBJ2-3	TRBV25-1	CASSEVGSGGLTDTQYF	TGTGCCAGCAGTGAAGTGGGGTCGGGGGGGCTCACAGATACGCAGTATTTT
NA	NA	15	TRBJ1-3	TRBV28	CASSFPGTSGNTIYF	TGTGCCAGCAGTTTCCCAGGGACATCAGGAAACACCATATATTTT
NA	NA	14	TRBJ2-7	TRBV19	CASSIRQFPTEQYF	TGTGCCAGTAGTATTCGACAGTTCCCCACCGAGCAGTACTTC
NA	NA	15	TRBJ1-1	TRBV30	CAWSQPWGTNTEAFF	TGTGCCTGGAGTCAACCCTGGGGCACAAACACTGAAGCTTTCTTT
NA	TRBD2	15	TRBJ2-3	TRBV5-4	CASSIKGLAADTQYF	TGTGCCAGCAGCATAAAGGGACTAGCGGCAGATACGCAGTATTTT
many	TRBD2	16	TRBJ2-1	TRBV9	CASSAHRLAGVNEQFF	TGTGCCAGCAGCGCCCACAGACTAGCGGGAGTCAATGAGCAGTTCTTC
NA	NA	14	TRBJ2-7	TRBV4-2	CASSQDRGSYEQYF	TGTGCCAGCAGCCAAGATAGGGGCTCCTACGAGCAGTACTTC
NA	TRBD1	16	TRBJ2-1	TRBV12-5	CASGLLGTGRLNEQFF	TGTGCTAGTGGACTACTCGGGACAGGGCGCCTTAATGAGCAGTTCTTC
once	NA	14	TRBJ1-2	TRBV9	CASSPLTRSGGYTF	TGTGCCAGCAGCCCTCTCACGAGGTCTGGTGGCTACACCTTC
NA	NA	16	TRBJ1-1	TRBV7-8	CASSPKLGLGNTEAFF	TGTGCCAGCAGCCCGAAATTAGGTCTAGGGAACACTGAAGCTTTCTTT
NA	TRBD1	15	TRBJ2-6	TRBV14	CASSRRTGWTNVLTF	TGTGCCAGCAGCCGGCGGACAGGGTGGACCAACGTCCTGACTTTC
few	NA	11	TRBJ2-1	TRBV10-3	CATREEREQFF	TGTGCCACCCGAGAAGAGAGGGAGCAGTTCTTC
NA	NA	13	TRBJ2-2	TRBV25-1	CASSDGGLWELFF	TGTGCCAGCAGTGACGGGGGTTTGTGGGAGCTGTTTTTT
NA	TRBD1	13	TRBJ1-2	TRBV15	CATSRDPGQGKTF	TGTGCCACCAGCAGAGATCCGGGACAGGGTAAGACCTTC
NA	NA	15	TRBJ2-7	TRBV19	CASKTGGGRSDRQYF	TGTGCCAGTAAAACAGGGGGGGGACGATCGGATCGGCAGTACTTC
NA	NA	15	TRBJ2-6	TRBV7-8	CASSWDMSGANVLTF	TGTGCCAGCAGCTGGGACATGTCTGGGGCCAACGTCCTGACTTTC
NA	NA	17	TRBJ2-3	TRBV19	CASSIGSISGSTDTQYF	TGTGCCAGTAGTATTGGGTCGATTAGCGGAAGCACAGATACGCAGTATTTT
once	TRBD1	13	TRBJ1-5	TRBV2	CASSKPGQQPQHF	TGTGCCAGCAGTAAACCGGGACAGCAGCCCCAGCATTTT
NA	NA	12	TRBJ1-6	TRBV27	CASRGQNSPLHF	TGTGCCAGCAGGGGACAAAATTCACCCCTCCACTTT
NA	NA	13	TRBJ2-1	TRBV7-8	CASSLGAFVEQFF	TGTGCCAGCAGCTTAGGGGCCTTTGTGGAGCAGTTCTTC
many	NA	17	TRBJ1-6	TRBV18	CASSSGLSFTRNSPLHF	TGTGCCAGCTCGTCCGGGTTGAGCTTCACGCGTAATTCACCCCTCCACTTT
many	NA	13	TRBJ2-2	TRBV14	CASRSTGMGELFF	TGTGCCAGCAGATCCACAGGGATGGGGGAGCTGTTTTTT
many	TRBD1	14	TRBJ1-2	TRBV19	CASSIGTGSRGYTF	TGTGCCAGTAGTATAGGGACAGGGTCTCGTGGCTACACCTTC
few	TRBD1	15	TRBJ1-5	TRBV7-9	CASSDQGALNQPQHF	TGTGCCTCATCGGACCAGGGGGCTCTCAATCAGCCCCAGCATTTT
NA	NA	12	TRBJ2-5	TRBV20-1	CSASSASETQYF	TGCAGTGCTAGTTCAGCGTCAGAGACCCAGTACTTC
NA	NA	13	TRBJ2-1	TRBV6-5	CASRGGASHEQFF	TGTGCCAGTAGAGGGGGGGCCTCTCATGAGCAGTTCTTC
NA	NA	15	TRBJ2-1	TRBV5-1	CASSSPGRKGNEQFF	TGCGCCAGCAGCTCCCCAGGGCGTAAAGGTAATGAGCAGTTCTTC
NA	NA	11	TRBJ2-7	TRBV6-5	CASSYLYEQYF	TGTGCCAGCAGTTACCTCTACGAGCAGTACTTC